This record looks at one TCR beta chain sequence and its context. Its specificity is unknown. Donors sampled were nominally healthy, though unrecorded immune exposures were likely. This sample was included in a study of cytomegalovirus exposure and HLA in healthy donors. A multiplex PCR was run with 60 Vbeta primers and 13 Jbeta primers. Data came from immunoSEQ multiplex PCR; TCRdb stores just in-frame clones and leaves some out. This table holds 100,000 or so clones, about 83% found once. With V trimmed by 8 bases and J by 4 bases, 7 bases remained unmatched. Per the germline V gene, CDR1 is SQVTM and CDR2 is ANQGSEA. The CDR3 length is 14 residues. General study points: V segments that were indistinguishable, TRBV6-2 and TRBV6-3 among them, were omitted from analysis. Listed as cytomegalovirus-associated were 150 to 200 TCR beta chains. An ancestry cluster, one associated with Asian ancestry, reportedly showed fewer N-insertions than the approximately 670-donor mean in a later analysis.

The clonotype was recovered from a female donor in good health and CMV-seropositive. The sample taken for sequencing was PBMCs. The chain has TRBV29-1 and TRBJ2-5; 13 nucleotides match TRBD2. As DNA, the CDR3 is TGCAGCACCTCCGGGACTAGCGGGGCAGAGACCCAGTACTTC. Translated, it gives CSTSGTSGAETQYF. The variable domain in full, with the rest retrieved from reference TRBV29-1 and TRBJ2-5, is SAVISQKPSRDICQRGTSLTIQCQVDSQVTMMFWYRQQPGQSLTLIATANQGSEATYESGFVIDKFPISRPNLTFSTLTVSNMSPEDSSIYLCSTSGTSGAETQYFGPGTRLLVL.